This is a list of T cell receptor beta chains from one sample in a study of neurological immune-mediated disorders. MiXCR, run by TCRdb on the 5' RACE reads, gives a single entry per CDR3 protein. The data show some 21,000 distinct CDR3 sequences, with 5.5% to 8% seen just once and over 35% held by the top ten. Sample: CD8+ T cells from blood. Receptors originate from a man younger than 35 in good health. The CDR3 runs from the conserved cysteine through the conserved F or W.

CASKTASYEQYF	TRBV6-5	TRBJ2-7
CASSYSGGIYNEQFF	TRBV6-2/TRBV6-3	TRBJ2-1
CASSYGTNEQFF	TRBV6-5	TRBJ2-1
CASSYSGTASTDTQYF	TRBV6-5	TRBJ2-3
CASSLTSGEGNQPQHF	TRBV7-8	TRBJ1-5
CASSPDRTYTIYF	TRBV7-2	TRBJ1-3
CASSTRDNEQFF	TRBV19	TRBJ2-1
CASSFGGNTEAFF	TRBV5-1	TRBJ1-1
CATSVANTGELFF	TRBV10-3	TRBJ2-2
CASSDHGLSSYEQYF	TRBV6-1	TRBJ2-7
CASSLDRDVRRETQYF	TRBV11-2	TRBJ2-5
CAWGMNTIYF	TRBV30	TRBJ1-3
CATSDPGQTGELFF	TRBV24-1	TRBJ2-2
CASSLAWGNTEAFF	TRBV27	TRBJ1-1
CASGLGGGTEALF	TRBV27	TRBJ1-1
CASSLGTSVVDEQFF	TRBV5-1	TRBJ2-1
CSARVEGGLMNTEAFF	TRBV20-1	TRBJ1-1
CASSLEGGGSYEQYF	TRBV5-1	TRBJ2-7
CASSLILGGADTQYF	TRBV7-3	TRBJ2-3
CASSSWPGNTIYF	TRBV5-6	TRBJ1-3
CASSLGYRASGALNPYNEQFF	TRBV7-2	TRBJ2-1
CAISEGVGLDTQYF	TRBV10-3	TRBJ2-3
CASNRGNEQFF	TRBV5-1	TRBJ2-1
CASSDIFRPHTDTQYF	TRBV2	TRBJ2-3
CASARDNTTCSGNTIYF	TRBV21-1	TRBJ1-3
CASSIGTHYEQYF	TRBV27	TRBJ2-7
CASSLGLPNTEAFF	TRBV7-2	TRBJ1-1
CASRNEKLFF	TRBV19	TRBJ1-4
CATSGSSQELFF	TRBV24-1	TRBJ2-2
CASSLIQPDNSPLHF	TRBV5-1	TRBJ1-6
CASSPPAGGMNTEAFF	TRBV7-9	TRBJ1-1
CSARDYRAYNEQFF	TRBV20-1	TRBJ2-1
CSVEGGTNEKLFF	TRBV29-1	TRBJ1-4
CASSRQANTGELFF	TRBV7-9	TRBJ2-2
CSATGPAMSYGYTF	TRBV20-1	TRBJ1-2
CASSEDLGTVSSLTGYTF	TRBV10-2	TRBJ1-2
CASSLETGAVVQPQHF	TRBV7-6	TRBJ1-5
CASSPATGLYGYTF	TRBV4-3	TRBJ1-2
CASSSGQGAYEQYF	TRBV7-9	TRBJ2-7
CASSFGGQAGYEQYF	TRBV27	TRBJ2-7
CASMGGNLYGYTF	TRBV7-8	TRBJ1-2
CASSLTAGLPYEQYF	TRBV7-6	TRBJ2-7
CASNPSWDYTEAFF	TRBV9	TRBJ1-1
CASSASVAQPQHF	TRBV7-9	TRBJ1-5
CASSEHRGPSYEQYF	TRBV7-8	TRBJ2-7
CASSLRGHYYEQYF	TRBV11-2	TRBJ2-7
CSVISGAAEQFF	TRBV29-1	TRBJ2-1
CSVQPSGGGETQYF	TRBV29-1	TRBJ2-5
CASSPRTTSNQPQHF	TRBV6-2/TRBV6-3	TRBJ1-5
CATSDPTNYGYTF	TRBV24-1	TRBJ1-2
CASSYLTGSVGETQYF	TRBV6-5	TRBJ2-5
CASSPTQGLYGYTF	TRBV27	TRBJ1-2
CASSLLQGSTEAFF	TRBV7-2	TRBJ1-1
CASKARGRGTEAFF	TRBV4-2	TRBJ1-1
CASSPPASGGKTQYF	TRBV7-9	TRBJ2-5
CASSQTTSNTGELFF	TRBV4-1	TRBJ2-2
CASSLSGRGSGELFF	TRBV27	TRBJ2-2
CASSEASGTQETQYF	TRBV6-1	TRBJ2-5
CSVEDLDISGNTIYF	TRBV29-1	TRBJ1-3